The table lists the clone carrying this T cell receptor beta chain with many counts. The sample is drawn from a study of T-cell reconstitution after alpha-beta-depleted transplantation in children. The germline V gene has CDR1 SEHNR and CDR2 FQNEAQ (reference sequence). The CDR3 is 14 residues long. V was clipped by 1 base and J by 6 bases, with 12 bases between them. Preparation of the TCRbeta library was carried out with unique molecular identifiers. TCRdb used MiXCR to reprocess the PCR reads, holding one entry per CDR3 protein. The sample consists of 120,000 or so distinct CDR3 sequences, approximately 10% of them appearing once.

The clonotype comes from a human donor who donated a stem cell graft to a child with acute lymphoblastic leukemia. The chain couples TRBV7-9 to TRBJ1-2, with TRBD1 as a possible D gene (6 bases). The material was PBMCs from the stem cell graft donor, obtained from the stem cell graft. The CDR3 DNA is TGTGCCAGCAGCTTAGTCGGCAGGGGAGATGGCTACACCTTC. Residues: CASSLVGRGDGYTF.